The rows below give T cell receptor beta chains drawn from one sample of a study of response to subunit inactivated influenza vaccine. TCRdb analysed the RT-PCR reads with MiXCR anew, one entry per CDR3 protein. The data contain some 640,000 distinct CDR3 sequences, approximately 15% of them singletons. The sample consisted of PBMCs from blood, taken around 14 days before vaccination. The receptors derive from a man aged 50 or older who received an inactivated influenza vaccine. Each CDR3 is given with its conserved first and last residue. The D gene is left open where the match is weak. The listing skips clone size in some rows; elsewhere it reads once, few, many or a size class.

d_call: TRBD1; j_call: TRBJ1-5; clone_size: -; v_call: TRBV20-1; cdr3_nt: TGCAGTGCCAGCGGTGGGACAGGGTCCCCCTCTGGTCAGCCCCAGCATTTT; cdr3_aa: CSASGGTGSPSGQPQHF
d_call: -; j_call: TRBJ2-5; clone_size: many; v_call: TRBV2; cdr3_nt: TGTGCCAGCAGTGAATTCCGGGAAGAGACCCCCTACTTC; cdr3_aa: CASSEFREETPYF
d_call: TRBD1; j_call: TRBJ2-7; clone_size: -; v_call: TRBV5-1; cdr3_nt: TGCGCCAGCAGCTATGACAGGGCCTACGAGCAGTACTTC; cdr3_aa: CASSYDRAYEQYF
d_call: -; j_call: TRBJ2-1; clone_size: few; v_call: TRBV14; cdr3_nt: TGTGCCAGCAGCCGAACCGGGACGGGTTCCTACAATGAGCAGTTCTTC; cdr3_aa: CASSRTGTGSYNEQFF
d_call: TRBD1; j_call: TRBJ2-5; clone_size: few; v_call: TRBV4-3; cdr3_nt: TGCGCCAGCAGCCAAGCCCTTGGACAGGTCCAATGGACCCAGTACTTC; cdr3_aa: CASSQALGQVQWTQYF
d_call: -; j_call: TRBJ2-2; clone_size: few; v_call: TRBV28; cdr3_nt: TGTGCCAGCAGTCCGAGTAGGCCCGGGGAGCTGTTTTTT; cdr3_aa: CASSPSRPGELFF
d_call: -; j_call: TRBJ2-1; clone_size: -; v_call: TRBV15; cdr3_nt: TGTGCCACCAGCAGTAGCGCGAGCTCCTACAATGAGCAGTTCTTC; cdr3_aa: CATSSSASSYNEQFF
d_call: TRBD1; j_call: TRBJ2-7; clone_size: few; v_call: TRBV12-3/TRBV12-4; cdr3_nt: TGTGCCAGCAGTTCAGGACAGGGGGTTCCCTACGAGCAGTACTTC; cdr3_aa: CASSSGQGVPYEQYF
d_call: -; j_call: TRBJ2-1; clone_size: -; v_call: TRBV7-9; cdr3_nt: TGTGCCAGCAGCTCCCCCTACAACAATGAGCAGTTCTTC; cdr3_aa: CASSSPYNNEQFF
d_call: TRBD2; j_call: TRBJ2-5; clone_size: many; v_call: TRBV20-1; cdr3_nt: TGCAGTGCTAGAGATCTGCTAGCGGGGGCCCAAGAGACCCAGTACTTC; cdr3_aa: CSARDLLAGAQETQYF
d_call: -; j_call: TRBJ2-5; clone_size: few; v_call: TRBV6-5; cdr3_nt: TGTGCCAGCAGTTACGACGGGTGGAAGACCCAGTACTTC; cdr3_aa: CASSYDGWKTQYF
d_call: TRBD1; j_call: TRBJ2-7; clone_size: -; v_call: TRBV2; cdr3_nt: TGTGCCAGCAGTGAAGCCGGGGACAGGGAGTACGAGCAGTACTTC; cdr3_aa: CASSEAGDREYEQYF
d_call: -; j_call: TRBJ2-1; clone_size: -; v_call: TRBV20-1; cdr3_nt: TGCAGTGCTAGGTTGGGGTCCGATGAGCAGTTCTTC; cdr3_aa: CSARLGSDEQFF
d_call: TRBD1; j_call: TRBJ2-1; clone_size: -; v_call: TRBV5-4; cdr3_nt: TGTGCCAGCAGCTTGGACAGGGGGCGGTTGTACAATGAGCAGTTCTTC; cdr3_aa: CASSLDRGRLYNEQFF
d_call: -; j_call: TRBJ2-3; clone_size: -; v_call: TRBV7-9; cdr3_nt: TGTGCCAGCAGCTTAGGAGTCAGACCGACAGATACGCAGTATTTT; cdr3_aa: CASSLGVRPTDTQYF
d_call: -; j_call: TRBJ1-4; clone_size: few; v_call: TRBV20-1; cdr3_nt: TGCAGTGCTCTGACAGGCAGAGATGAAAAACTGTTTTTT; cdr3_aa: CSALTGRDEKLFF
d_call: TRBD1; j_call: TRBJ2-1; clone_size: -; v_call: TRBV25-1; cdr3_nt: TGTGCCAGCAGTGAAATCGGGGTGCAGGGGGATTACAATGAGCAGTTCTTC; cdr3_aa: CASSEIGVQGDYNEQFF
d_call: TRBD2; j_call: TRBJ2-1; clone_size: few; v_call: TRBV4-2; cdr3_nt: TGTGCCAGCAGCCAAGATAGCGGGGGGCGGTTCTTC; cdr3_aa: CASSQDSGGRFF
d_call: -; j_call: TRBJ2-1; clone_size: -; v_call: TRBV3-1; cdr3_nt: TGTGCCAGCAGCCAAGATAGGGGGAGCCAGCAGTTCTTC; cdr3_aa: CASSQDRGSQQFF
d_call: TRBD2; j_call: TRBJ2-1; clone_size: few; v_call: TRBV6-2/TRBV6-3; cdr3_nt: TGTGCCAGCGAGCGGGGGGACAATGAGCAGTTCTTC; cdr3_aa: CASERGDNEQFF
d_call: -; j_call: TRBJ1-2; clone_size: -; v_call: TRBV20-1; cdr3_nt: TGCAGTGCTAGTAGGCAGCAACCCAACTATGGCTACACCTTC; cdr3_aa: CSASRQQPNYGYTF
d_call: -; j_call: TRBJ1-2; clone_size: few; v_call: TRBV6-2/TRBV6-3; cdr3_nt: TGTGCCAGCACCGAGGACAGTAACTATGGCTACACCTTC; cdr3_aa: CASTEDSNYGYTF
d_call: -; j_call: TRBJ1-5; clone_size: -; v_call: TRBV19; cdr3_nt: TGTGCCAGTAGTATTGGCGCAGAGCTCAATCAGCCCCAGCATTTT; cdr3_aa: CASSIGAELNQPQHF
d_call: TRBD2; j_call: TRBJ2-3; clone_size: many; v_call: TRBV11-3; cdr3_nt: TGTGCCAGCAGCCCTAGCGGGAGGACCACAGATACGCAGTATTTT; cdr3_aa: CASSPSGRTTDTQYF
d_call: -; j_call: TRBJ2-2; clone_size: -; v_call: TRBV10-3; cdr3_nt: TGTGCCATCAGTGAGGTTTGGAGCACCGGGGAGCTGTTTTTT; cdr3_aa: CAISEVWSTGELFF
d_call: -; j_call: TRBJ1-4; clone_size: few; v_call: TRBV6-2/TRBV6-3; cdr3_nt: TGTGCCAGCAGTTACTCGCCTTTCGTCGGGGGCGGCCCCTCAACTAATGAAAAACTGTTTTTT; cdr3_aa: CASSYSPFVGGGPSTNEKLFF
d_call: -; j_call: TRBJ2-5; clone_size: few; v_call: TRBV4-2; cdr3_nt: TGTGCCAGCAGCCAAGGGGACGTCGAAGAGACCCAGTACTTC; cdr3_aa: CASSQGDVEETQYF
d_call: -; j_call: TRBJ2-1; clone_size: many; v_call: TRBV12-3/TRBV12-4; cdr3_nt: TGTGCCAGCAGCCCAATGAGGCGAAGCTCCTACAATGAGCAGTTCTTC; cdr3_aa: CASSPMRRSSYNEQFF